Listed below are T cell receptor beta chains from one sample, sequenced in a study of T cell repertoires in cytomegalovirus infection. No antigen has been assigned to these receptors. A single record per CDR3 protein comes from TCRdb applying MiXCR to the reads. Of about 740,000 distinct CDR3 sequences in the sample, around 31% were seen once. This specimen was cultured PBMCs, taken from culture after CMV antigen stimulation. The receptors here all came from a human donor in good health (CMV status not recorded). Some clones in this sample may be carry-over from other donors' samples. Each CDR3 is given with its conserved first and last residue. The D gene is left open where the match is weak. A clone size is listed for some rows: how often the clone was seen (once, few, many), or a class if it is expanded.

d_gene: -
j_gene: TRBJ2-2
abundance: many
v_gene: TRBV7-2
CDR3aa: CASSLNPSGELFF
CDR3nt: TGTGCCAGCAGCTTAAACCCCAGCGGGGAGCTGTTTTTT

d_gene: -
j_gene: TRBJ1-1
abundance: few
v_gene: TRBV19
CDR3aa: CASRVGTTGGAFF
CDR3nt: TGTGCCAGTCGCGTCGGGACGACGGGCGGGGCTTTCTTT

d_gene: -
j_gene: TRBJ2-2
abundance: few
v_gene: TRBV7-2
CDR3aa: CASSFYSGELFF
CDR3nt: TGTGCCAGCAGCTTTTATTCCGGGGAGCTGTTTTTT

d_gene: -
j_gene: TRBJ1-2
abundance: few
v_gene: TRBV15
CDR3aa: CATSSEGGYGYTF
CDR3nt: TGTGCCACCAGCAGCGAGGGCGGCTATGGCTACACCTTC

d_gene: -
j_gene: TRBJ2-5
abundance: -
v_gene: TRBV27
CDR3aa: CASSRAGETQYF
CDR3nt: TGTGCCAGCAGCCGCGCTGGGGAGACCCAGTACTTC

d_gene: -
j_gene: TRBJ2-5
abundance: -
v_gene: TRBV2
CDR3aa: CASSELAGRETQYF
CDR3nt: TGTGCCAGCAGTGAATTGGCAGGGCGGGAGACCCAGTACTTC

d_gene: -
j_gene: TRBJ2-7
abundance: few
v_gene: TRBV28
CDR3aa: CASSRLGGDYEQYF
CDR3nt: TGTGCCAGCAGTCGATTAGGGGGAGACTACGAGCAGTACTTC

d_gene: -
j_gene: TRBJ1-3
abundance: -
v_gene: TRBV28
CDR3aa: CASSLALTGVRNTIYF
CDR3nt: TGTGCCAGCAGTCTAGCCCTGACAGGTGTAAGAAACACCATATATTTT

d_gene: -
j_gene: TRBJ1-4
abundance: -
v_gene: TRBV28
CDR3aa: CASSQRTDRNEKLFF
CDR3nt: TGTGCCAGCAGTCAGCGGACTGACCGTAATGAAAAACTGTTTTTT

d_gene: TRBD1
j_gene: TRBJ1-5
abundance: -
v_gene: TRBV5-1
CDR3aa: CASSPPDRVQPQHF
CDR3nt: TGCGCCAGCAGCCCACCGGACAGGGTTCAGCCCCAGCATTTT

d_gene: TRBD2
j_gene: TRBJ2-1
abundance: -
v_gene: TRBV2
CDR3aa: CASRLLAGGPVNEQFF
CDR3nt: TGTGCCAGCAGGCTACTAGCGGGGGGGCCTGTAAATGAGCAGTTCTTC

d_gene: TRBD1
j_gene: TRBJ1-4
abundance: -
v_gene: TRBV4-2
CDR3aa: CASSQETGLANEKLFF
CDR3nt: TGTGCCAGCAGCCAAGAGACAGGGCTGGCTAATGAAAAACTGTTTTTT

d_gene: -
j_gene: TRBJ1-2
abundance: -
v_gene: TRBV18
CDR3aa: CASSGSNYGYTF
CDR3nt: TGTGCCAGCTCAGGGTCTAACTATGGCTACACCTTC

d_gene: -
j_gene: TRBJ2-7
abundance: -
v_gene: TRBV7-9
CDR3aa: CASSKSGLDYEQYF
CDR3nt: TGTGCCAGCAGTAAAAGTGGACTTGACTACGAGCAGTACTTC

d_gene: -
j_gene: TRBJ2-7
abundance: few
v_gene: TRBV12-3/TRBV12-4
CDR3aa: CASSVPRGPYEQYF
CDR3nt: TGTGCCAGCAGTGTCCCCAGGGGCCCCTACGAGCAGTACTTC

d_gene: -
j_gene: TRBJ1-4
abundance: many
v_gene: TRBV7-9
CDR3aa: CASNAPGGEKLFF
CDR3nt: TGTGCCAGCAACGCACCCGGCGGGGAAAAACTGTTTTTT

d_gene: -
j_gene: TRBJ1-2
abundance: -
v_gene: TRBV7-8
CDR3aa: CASSLVDPGTHGYTF
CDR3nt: TGTGCCAGCAGCTTAGTTGACCCAGGGACTCATGGCTACACCTTC

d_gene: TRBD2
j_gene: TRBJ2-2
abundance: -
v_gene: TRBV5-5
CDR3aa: CASSAKRGLAGGVVGELFF
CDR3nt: TGTGCCAGCAGCGCAAAGCGGGGACTAGCGGGAGGAGTCGTCGGGGAGCTGTTTTTT

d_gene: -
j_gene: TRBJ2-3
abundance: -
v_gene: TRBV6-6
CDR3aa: CASRGPYRTDTQYF
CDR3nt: TGTGCCAGCAGAGGGCCCTACCGCACAGATACGCAGTATTTT

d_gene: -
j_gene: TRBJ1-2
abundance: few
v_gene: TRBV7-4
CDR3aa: CASSFTADRNYGYTF
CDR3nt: TGTGCCAGCAGCTTTACGGCAGACAGGAACTATGGCTACACCTTC

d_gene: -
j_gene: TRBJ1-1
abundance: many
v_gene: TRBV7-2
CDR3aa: CASLGPLTFF
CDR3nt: TGTGCCAGCCTGGGGCCGTTAACTTTCTTT

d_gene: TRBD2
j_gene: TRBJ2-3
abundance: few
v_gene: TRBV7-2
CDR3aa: CASAGGGADTQYF
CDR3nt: TGTGCCAGCGCGGGGGGGGGGGCAGATACGCAGTATTTT

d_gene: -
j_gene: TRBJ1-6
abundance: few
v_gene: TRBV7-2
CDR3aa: CASSFSSRAGTLHF
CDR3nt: TGTGCCAGCAGCTTTTCCTCTCGGGCAGGGACCCTCCACTTT

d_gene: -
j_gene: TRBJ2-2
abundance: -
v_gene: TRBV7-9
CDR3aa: CASSLIYRSTGELFF
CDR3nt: TGTGCCAGCAGCTTAATTTACCGTAGCACCGGGGAGCTGTTTTTT

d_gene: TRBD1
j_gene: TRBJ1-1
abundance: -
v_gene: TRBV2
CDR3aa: CASRVGQMNTEAFF
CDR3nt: TGTGCCAGCAGAGTGGGACAGATGAACACTGAAGCTTTCTTT

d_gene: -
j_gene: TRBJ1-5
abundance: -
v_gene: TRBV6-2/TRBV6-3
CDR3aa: CASSYSMVENQPQHF
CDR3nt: TGTGCCAGCAGTTACTCGATGGTGGAGAATCAGCCCCAGCATTTT

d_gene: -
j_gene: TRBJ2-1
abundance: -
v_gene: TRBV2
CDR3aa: CASKTRDNEQFF
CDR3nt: TGTGCCAGCAAGACCAGGGACAATGAGCAGTTCTTC

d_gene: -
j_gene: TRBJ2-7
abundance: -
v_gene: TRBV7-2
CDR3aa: CASSVRGSSYEQYF
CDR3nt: TGTGCCAGCAGCGTACGGGGGAGCTCCTACGAGCAGTACTTC

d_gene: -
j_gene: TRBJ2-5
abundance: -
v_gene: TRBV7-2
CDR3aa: CASSLGGWTEETQYF
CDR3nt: TGTGCCAGCAGCTTAGGTGGCTGGACCGAAGAGACCCAGTACTTC

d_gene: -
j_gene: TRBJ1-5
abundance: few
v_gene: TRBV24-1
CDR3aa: CATSDNGWPQHF
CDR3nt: TGTGCCACCAGTGACAACGGATGGCCCCAGCATTTT

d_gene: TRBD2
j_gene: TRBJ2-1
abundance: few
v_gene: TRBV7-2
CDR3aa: CASSLPELAGGPLDEQFF
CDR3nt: TGTGCCAGCAGCTTACCTGAACTAGCGGGGGGGCCTTTAGATGAGCAGTTCTTC

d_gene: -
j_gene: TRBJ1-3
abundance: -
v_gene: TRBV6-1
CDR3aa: CASSELRANTIYF
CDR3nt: TGTGCCAGCAGTGAATTGAGAGCAAACACCATATATTTT

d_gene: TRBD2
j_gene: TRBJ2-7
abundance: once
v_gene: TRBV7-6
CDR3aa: CASKPGLAGDEQYF
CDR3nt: TGTGCCAGCAAGCCGGGACTAGCGGGGGACGAGCAGTACTTC

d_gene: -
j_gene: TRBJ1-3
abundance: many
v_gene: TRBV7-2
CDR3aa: CASSLGGTAGGSGNTIYF
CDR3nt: TGTGCCAGCAGCTTAGGGGGGACGGCCGGGGGCTCTGGAAACACCATATATTTT

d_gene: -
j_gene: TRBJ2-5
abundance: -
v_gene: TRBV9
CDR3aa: CASSASVGVDETQYF
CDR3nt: TGTGCCAGCAGCGCCTCAGTGGGGGTCGATGAGACCCAGTACTTC

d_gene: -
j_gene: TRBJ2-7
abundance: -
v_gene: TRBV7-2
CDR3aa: CASSLVAGRPEQYF
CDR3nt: TGTGCCAGCAGCTTAGTGGCGGGCAGGCCCGAGCAGTACTTC

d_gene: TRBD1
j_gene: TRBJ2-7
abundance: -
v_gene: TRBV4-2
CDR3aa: CASSQGFRQGRYEQYF
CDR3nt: TGTGCCAGCAGCCAAGGGTTCAGACAGGGTCGGTACGAGCAGTACTTC

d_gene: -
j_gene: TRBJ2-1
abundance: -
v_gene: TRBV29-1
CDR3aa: CSVYEGLGQFF
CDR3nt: TGCAGCGTTTACGAGGGCCTGGGGCAGTTCTTC

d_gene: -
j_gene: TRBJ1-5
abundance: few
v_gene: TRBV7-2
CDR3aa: CASSGVGSNQPQHF
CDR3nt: TGTGCCAGCAGCGGAGTAGGCTCCAATCAGCCCCAGCATTTT

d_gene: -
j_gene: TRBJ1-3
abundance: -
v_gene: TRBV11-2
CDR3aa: CASSRTGNSGNTIYF
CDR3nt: TGTGCCAGCAGCCGCACAGGCAACTCTGGAAACACCATATATTTT

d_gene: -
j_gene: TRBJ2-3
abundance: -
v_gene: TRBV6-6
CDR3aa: CASSYFGRRETDTQYF
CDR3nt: TGTGCCAGCAGTTACTTCGGACGGAGGGAGACAGATACGCAGTATTTT

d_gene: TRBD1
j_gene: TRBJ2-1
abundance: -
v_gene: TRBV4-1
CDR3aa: CASTWDRDYNEQFF
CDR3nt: TGCGCCAGCACCTGGGACAGGGACTACAATGAGCAGTTCTTC

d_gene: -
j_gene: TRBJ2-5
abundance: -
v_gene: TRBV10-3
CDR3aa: CATRSSQTQYF
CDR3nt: TGTGCCACCAGGTCAAGCCAGACCCAGTACTTC

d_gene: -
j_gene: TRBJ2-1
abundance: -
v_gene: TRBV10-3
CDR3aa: CAISVLGGEREQFF
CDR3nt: TGTGCCATCAGTGTTTTGGGGGGTGAGCGTGAGCAGTTCTTC

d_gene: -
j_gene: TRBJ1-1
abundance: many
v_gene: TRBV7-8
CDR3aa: CASSLNLHTEAFF
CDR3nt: TGTGCCAGCAGCTTAAATCTCCACACTGAAGCTTTCTTT

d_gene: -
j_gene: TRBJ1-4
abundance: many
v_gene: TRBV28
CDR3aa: CASNRRNEVGEKLFF
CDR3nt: TGTGCCAGCAACCGGCGAAACGAAGTAGGCGAAAAACTGTTTTTT

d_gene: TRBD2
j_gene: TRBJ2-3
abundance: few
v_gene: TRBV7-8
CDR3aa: CASNPSRLAVTDTQYF
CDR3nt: TGTGCCAGCAACCCTTCTCGACTAGCGGTAACAGATACGCAGTATTTT

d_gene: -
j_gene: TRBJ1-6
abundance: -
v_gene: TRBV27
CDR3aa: CASTTGNSPLHF
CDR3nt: TGCGCCAGCACTACTGGAAATTCACCCCTCCACTTT

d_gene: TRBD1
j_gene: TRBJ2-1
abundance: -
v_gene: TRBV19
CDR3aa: CASRRTGEGNEQFF
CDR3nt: TGTGCCAGTAGAAGGACAGGGGAGGGCAATGAGCAGTTCTTC

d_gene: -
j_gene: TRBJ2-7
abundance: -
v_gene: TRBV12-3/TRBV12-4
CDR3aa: CASSVGTPLPYEQYF
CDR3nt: TGTGCCAGCAGTGTAGGGACACCGCTTCCCTACGAGCAGTACTTC

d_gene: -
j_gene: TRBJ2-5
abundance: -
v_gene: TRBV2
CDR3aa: CASSETLGQETQYF
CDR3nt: TGTGCCAGCAGTGAAACCCTAGGCCAAGAGACCCAGTACTTC

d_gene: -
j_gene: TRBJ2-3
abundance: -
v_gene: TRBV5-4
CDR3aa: CASSADSLTDTQYF
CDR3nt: TGTGCCAGCAGCGCGGACTCGCTCACAGATACGCAGTATTTT

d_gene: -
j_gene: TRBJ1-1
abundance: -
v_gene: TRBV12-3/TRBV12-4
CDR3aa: CASSKSGGNTEAFF
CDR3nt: TGTGCCAGCAGTAAAAGTGGGGGGAACACTGAAGCTTTCTTT

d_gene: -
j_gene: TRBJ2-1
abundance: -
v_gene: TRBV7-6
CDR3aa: CASSLVLGQHSSYNEQFF
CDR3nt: TGTGCCAGCAGCTTAGTCCTCGGACAGCATAGCTCCTACAATGAGCAGTTCTTC

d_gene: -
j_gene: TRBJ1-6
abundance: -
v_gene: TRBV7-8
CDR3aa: CASSLRTAIRSSYNSPLHF
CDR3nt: TGTGCCAGCAGCCTACGGACAGCTATCCGGAGCTCCTATAATTCACCCCTCCACTTT

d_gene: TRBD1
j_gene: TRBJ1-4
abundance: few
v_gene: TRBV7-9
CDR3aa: CASSLLTGTNEKLFF
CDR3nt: TGTGCCAGCAGCCTTCTGACAGGGACTAATGAAAAACTGTTTTTT

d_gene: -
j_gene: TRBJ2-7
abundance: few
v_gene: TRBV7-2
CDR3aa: CASSLWSGDEQYF
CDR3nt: TGTGCCAGCAGCTTATGGTCGGGAGACGAGCAGTACTTC

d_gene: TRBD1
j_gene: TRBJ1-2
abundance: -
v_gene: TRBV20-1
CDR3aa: CSAPTGGYGYTF
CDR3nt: TGCAGTGCTCCAACAGGGGGATATGGCTACACCTTC

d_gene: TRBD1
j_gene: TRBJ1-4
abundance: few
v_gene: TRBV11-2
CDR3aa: CASSYGQATNEKLFF
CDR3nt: TGTGCCAGCAGCTACGGACAGGCAACTAATGAAAAACTGTTTTTT

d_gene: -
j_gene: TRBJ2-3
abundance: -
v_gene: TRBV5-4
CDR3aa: CASSPRGNTDTQYF
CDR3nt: TGTGCCAGCAGCCCCCGGGGGAACACAGATACGCAGTATTTT